The 30 T cell receptor beta chains below come from one sample, sequenced in a study of CD8 T cells in ankylosing spondylitis (dated by TCRdb to the late 2010s). Libraries came from 5' RACE. These reads were obtained on an Illumina HiSeq 2500. Using fastp at Q25 and MiXCR, TCRdb reprocessed the public reads and kept productive beta chains. Each CDR3 protein gets just one entry, which takes the most common genes and DNA from the rows behind it. Counted in this sample were roughly 250,000 distinct CDR3 sequences; 8.6% of them appeared once. The top ten constitute about 6.8% of the sample. The sequencing input was blood, either unsorted or a sorted T cell fraction (not recorded which). All receptors come from a male donor with ankylosing spondylitis or in good health (not recorded which).

This clonotype appeared many times. The genes are TRBV27 and TRBJ1-5, with D unresolved. Trimming shortened V by 5 bases and J by 2 bases, and 16 bases separated the two germline ends. Germline V gene sequence: CDR1 MNHEY, CDR2 SMNVEV (reference sequence). There are 16 residues in the CDR3. The DNA for the CDR3 is TGTGCCAGCAGTCCCGCCCGACCGTCCCGCAATCAGCCCCAGCATTTT. It translates to CASSPARPSRNQPQHF.

This clonotype was detected many times. V is TRBV5-1 and J is TRBJ2-6; D is tentatively TRBD1 or TRBD2 (5 bases each). Trimming took 6 bases from V and 0 from J, leaving 13 bases between them. This CDR3 has 16 amino acids. Germline loops: CDR1 SGHRS, CDR2 YFSETQ. This CDR3 reads CASIPLRGSGANVLTF. The CDR3 DNA follows: TGCGCCAGCATCCCGCTGAGGGGCTCTGGGGCCAACGTCCTGACTTTC.

Only a few counts were recorded for this clonotype. The genes are TRBV7-6 and TRBJ1-5; D is uncertain. CDR1 is SGHVS, CDR2 FNYEAQ, per germline. The CDR3 runs 15 residues. Trimming left V 5 bases short and J 2 bases short, with 13 bases between. The CDR3 protein is CASSPYADGNQPQHF. CDR3 DNA: TGTGCCAGCAGCCCATATGCAGACGGCAATCAGCCCCAGCATTTT.

Ten or more counts support this clonotype. The genes are TRBV12-3 or TRBV12-4 and TRBJ2-4; D is undetermined. The CDR3 length is 15 residues. V was pared by 5 bases and J by 0 bases, with 11 bases between. CDR3: CASSLPALAKNIQYF. CDR3 nucleotides: TGTGCCAGCAGTCTTCCGGCATTAGCCAAAAACATTCAGTACTTC.

This clonotype occurred once. The rearrangement joins TRBV19 to TRBJ1-1, with D possibly TRBD1 on 6 matching bases. The germline CDR1 and CDR2 sequences are LNHDA and SQIVND (reference sequence). Deletions cut 5 bases from V and 3 bases from J, with 19 bases between. The CDR3 runs to 16 residues. CDR3 region: CASSLSLQGEDTEAFF. CDR3 sequence (DNA): TGTGCCAGTAGTCTTTCTCTACAGGGTGAGGACACTGAAGCTTTCTTT.

This chain connects TRBV7-2 to TRBJ2-7; no firm D call. The V end lost 0 bases, the J end lost 2 bases, and 11 bases lay between the germline ends. CDR1 is SGHTA and CDR2 is FQGNSA in the germline V gene. CDR3 length: 15 residues. CDR3 DNA sequence: TGTGCCAGCAGCTTAGCCCCGCAGGATGCCTACGAGCAGTACTTC. It yields the protein CASSLAPQDAYEQYF.

This clonotype was observed many times. J is TRBJ2-1 and V is TRBV7-9; tentatively, D is TRBD1 (5 bases). CDR1 is SEHNR and CDR2 is FQNEAQ in the germline V gene (reference sequence). This CDR3 is built from 16 residues. V lost 3 bases and J 6 bases, leaving 18 bases between the germline ends. The CDR3 DNA is TGTGCCAGCAGCTTTTTCGTGGGGCTAGGGGTCAATGAGCAGTTCTTC. Its protein is CASSFFVGLGVNEQFF.

This clonotype has at least ten counts. The chain recombines TRBV20-1 with TRBJ2-7; no definite D call. Per germline, CDR1 DFQATT and CDR2 SNEGSKA (reference sequence). Trimming stripped 3 bases from V and 2 bases from J, with 11 bases between. The CDR3 has 13 amino acids. CDR3 sequence (DNA): TGCAGTGCTAGCGAAGGACGGGCCTACGAGCAGTACTTC. Its translation: CSASEGRAYEQYF.

This clonotype occurred a few times. The genes are TRBV20-1 and TRBJ2-7; 11 bases match TRBD1. The CDR3 length is 19 residues. Per germline, CDR1 DFQATT and CDR2 SNEGSKA (reference sequence). J lost 1 base, V lost 1 base, and 15 bases had no gene match. The CDR3 loop reads CSARGPYSGTGGQSYEQYF. The CDR3 region has the DNA TGCAGTGCTAGAGGACCTTACTCCGGGACAGGGGGACAATCCTACGAGCAGTACTTC.

This clonotype was detected many times. The V call is TRBV5-1, the J call TRBJ2-1; perhaps TRBD2 as D (5 bases). The germline CDR1 and CDR2 sequences are SGHRS and YFSETQ. The CDR3 covers 15 residues. Between the trimmed V and J ends, which lost 2 bases and 5 bases, there was a span of 14 bases. The CDR3 spells CASSFTAARHNEQFF. The CDR3 region has the DNA TGCGCCAGCAGCTTTACAGCGGCCCGGCACAATGAGCAGTTCTTC.

This clonotype turned up a few times. The genes are TRBV18 and TRBJ2-1; 9 bases fit TRBD1. Trimming removed 3 bases from V and 15 bases from J; junction bases left unmatched: 3. From germline, CDR1 is KGHSH and CDR2 LQKENI. CDR3 length: 11 amino acids. Here the CDR3 DNA reads TGTGCCAGCTCACCCGACAGGGGGACGTTCTTC. Translating gives CASSPDRGTFF. The complete variable domain, with remaining parts taken from reference TRBV18 and TRBJ2-1, reads NAGVMQNPRHLVRRRGQEARLRCSPMKGHSHVYWYRQLPEEGLKFMVYLQKENIIDESGMPKERFSAEFPKEGPSILRIQQVVRGDSAAYFCASSPDRGTFFGPGTRLTVL.

This clonotype was detected many times. V is TRBV10-1 and J is TRBJ1-1; no definite D call. This CDR3 contains 13 residues. V lost 5 bases and J lost 0, with 7 bases in between. The germline gives CDR1 WNHNN, CDR2 SYGVQD (reference sequence). CDR3 in amino acids: CASSTSVNTEAFF. The CDR3 nucleotides read TGCGCCAGCAGTACCAGCGTGAACACTGAAGCTTTCTTT.

This clonotype occurred a few times. At one end, the junction sequence differs from germline, possibly due to a read error. The chain joins TRBV4-1 to TRBJ2-5; no clear D. The CDR3 totals 12 residues. Germline lookup yields CDR1 MGHRA and CDR2 YSYEKL. The CDR3 region has the DNA TGCGCCAGCAGCCAAGACGGCCGGAGTTGGGACTTC. Amino acids: CASSQDGRSWDF.

This clonotype showed up many times. The chain couples TRBV6-2 or TRBV6-3 to TRBJ2-4; 8 bases agree with TRBD2. CDR3 size: 16 residues. Trimming at V came to 3 bases and at J to 1 base, leaving 5 bases not matched to a gene. Germline values: CDR1 MNHEY, CDR2 SVGEGT. In DNA, the CDR3 is TGTGCCAGCAGTTATCGGGAGGGGGAGGCCAAAAACATTCAGTACTTC. This codes for CASSYREGEAKNIQYF.

V usage is TRBV19 and J usage is TRBJ2-7; 10 nucleotides match TRBD1. The V and J ends lost 6 bases and 2 bases, in that order; junction bases with no gene match: 7. The CDR3 extends over 15 amino acids. CDR1 LNHDA and CDR2 SQIVND come from the germline V gene (reference sequence). CDR3 residues: CASRDRDRGPYEQYF. The DNA for the CDR3 is TGTGCCAGTAGGGACCGGGACAGGGGTCCCTACGAGCAGTACTTC.

In this sample, this clonotype turned up many times. The chain recombines TRBV12-3 or TRBV12-4 with TRBJ1-1; D is ambiguous. The CDR3 has 12 residues. Trimming shortened V by 10 bases and J by 6 bases, and 15 bases separated the two germline ends. The CDR3 reads CATQLLKAEAFF. As DNA, the CDR3 is TGTGCCACGCAACTCTTGAAGGCTGAAGCTTTCTTT.

V usage is TRBV11-2 and J usage is TRBJ2-7, with 8 bases that match TRBD2. This CDR3 contains 14 residues. Per the germline V gene, CDR1 is SGHAT and CDR2 is FQNNGV. J gave up 4 bases and V 4 bases, and 6 bases lay outside the gene matches. CDR3 in amino acids: CASSSGLALYEQYF. CDR3 in DNA: TGTGCCAGCAGCTCCGGACTAGCTCTGTACGAGCAGTACTTC.

This clonotype was seen ten or more times. V and J are TRBV20-1 and TRBJ2-1; D uncertain. CDR1 is DFQATT and CDR2 is SNEGSKA in the germline V gene (reference sequence). The CDR3 has 12 amino acids. The V end was cut by 2 bases, the J end by 4 bases, with 6 bases between. In DNA form, the CDR3 reads TGCAGTGCTAGACCTCTTTACAATGAGCAGTTCTTC. This sequence encodes CSARPLYNEQFF.

This sequence joins TRBV14 and TRBJ2-3; weak D call: TRBD2 (6 bases). The germline V and J ends were trimmed by 1 base and 5 bases, with 13 bases remaining between them. Germline V gives CDR1 SGHDN, CDR2 FVKESK. The CDR3 has 15 amino acids. DNA of the CDR3: TGTGCCAGCAGCCAAGTCGGGGGAGGTCGAGATACGCAGTATTTT. Its translation is CASSQVGGGRDTQYF.

The V call is TRBV5-8, the J call TRBJ2-7; 8 nucleotides agree with TRBD1. The germline V gene has CDR1 SGHTS and CDR2 YDEGEE. The J segment lost 4 bases and the V segment lost 5 bases, leaving 8 bases of the junction unmatched. This CDR3 comprises 14 residues. The DNA of the CDR3 is TGTGCCAGCAGAAAGGGGACAGGAGCTTACGAGCAGTACTTC. Translated, it gives CASRKGTGAYEQYF.

This clonotype has a count of ten or more. The chain carries TRBV11-2 and TRBJ2-3; 9 bases are a match to TRBD1. The germline V gene encodes CDR1 SGHAT and CDR2 FQNNGV. CDR3 size: 17 residues. The V gene end was trimmed by 0 bases and the J gene end by 5 bases; junction bases not matched to a gene: 9. CDR3 nucleotides: TGTGCCAGCAGCTTAGATCCGGGGACAGGGCTCCTAGATACGCAGTATTTT. Translation gives CASSLDPGTGLLDTQYF. Supplemented by reference TRBV11-2 and TRBJ2-3, the full variable domain reads EAGVAQSPRYKIIEKRQSVAFWCNPISGHATLYWYQQILGQGPKLLIQFQNNGVVDDSQLPKDRFSAERLKGVDSTLKIQPAKLEDSAVYLCASSLDPGTGLLDTQYFGPGTRLTVL.

This clonotype was seen ten or more times. This chain links TRBV9 with TRBJ2-1; 12 bases fit TRBD2. The junction had 7 bases not matched to a gene; V was cut back by 0 bases and J by 9 bases. Germline V gene lookup returns CDR1 SGDLS and CDR2 YYNGEE. This CDR3 spans 16 amino acids. For the CDR3, the DNA is TGTGCCAGCAGCGTAGAAGGCCCTAGCGGGAGGGGTGAGCAGTTCTTC. Encoded protein: CASSVEGPSGRGEQFF.

This clonotype was picked up many times. CDR3 nucleotides: TGCAGTGCTAGTAGGGTAACTGAAGCTTTCTTT. This gives the protein CSASRVTEAFF. The chain carries TRBV20-1 and TRBJ1-1, with unresolved D. This CDR3 is 11 amino acids long. V was clipped by 3 bases and J by 5 bases, with 7 bases between them. Germline V gives CDR1 DFQATT, CDR2 SNEGSKA (reference sequence).

This clonotype was observed at least ten times. V gene TRBV12-3 or TRBV12-4 combines with J gene TRBJ2-5; TRBD2 agrees at 11 bases. The CDR3 contains 15 residues. V lost 5 bases to trimming and J lost 2 bases; unmatched junction nucleotides: 4. In nucleotides, the CDR3 is TGTGCCAGCAGTCCAATAGCGGGAGGGCAAGAGACCCAGTACTTC. It translates to CASSPIAGGQETQYF.

This clonotype turned up a few times. The rearrangement joins TRBV6-2 or TRBV6-3 to TRBJ1-2, with no clear D. Between the trimmed V and J ends, which lost 7 bases and 4 bases, there was a span of 13 bases. The CDR3 is made up of 13 amino acids. CDR1 and CDR2 from the germline V gene are MNHEY and SVGEGT. The CDR3 DNA sequence: TGTGCCAGCATCGACGACGTTGGCTATGGCTACACCTTC. Its protein product is CASIDDVGYGYTF.

This clonotype was seen at least ten times. The rearrangement joins TRBV10-3 to TRBJ1-1, with D tentatively TRBD1 (6 bases). V was cut by 3 bases and J by 5 bases, with 10 bases left in between. In germline, CDR1 is ENHRY, CDR2 SYGVKD. This CDR3 has 13 residues. CDR3 bases: TGTGCCATCAGTGACAGGGGAGAGACTGAAGCTTTCTTT. Its translation: CAISDRGETEAFF.

This clonotype has at least ten counts. The gene calls are TRBV3-1 and TRBJ2-1; 7 nucleotides align to TRBD1. Germline loops: CDR1 LGHDT, CDR2 YNNKEL (reference sequence). The trim removed 4 bases at V and 7 bases at J, leaving 10 bases unmatched. This CDR3 has 15 amino acids. The CDR3 protein is CASSRDSTGSNEQFF. The CDR3 DNA reads TGTGCCAGCAGCCGCGATTCGACAGGGTCGAATGAGCAGTTCTTC.

This clonotype appeared many times. V usage is TRBV6-1 and J usage is TRBJ1-2; 8 bases map to TRBD1. V was pared by 6 bases and J by 9 bases, with 9 bases of the junction left unmatched. Germline V gene lookup returns CDR1 MNHNS and CDR2 SASEGT. The CDR3 extends over 13 amino acids. The CDR3 reads CASSLGQGGCYTF. CDR3 nucleotides: TGTGCCAGCAGCCTTGGACAGGGAGGATGCTACACCTTC.

The V gene is TRBV20-1, the J gene TRBJ2-1, with 10 bases lining up with TRBD2. This CDR3 has 17 amino acids. V lost 5 bases, J lost 0 bases, and 10 bases stayed unmatched. Germline assignment: CDR1 DFQATT and CDR2 SNEGSKA (reference sequence). DNA of the CDR3: TGCAGTGCTGGCATAGCGGGGGGTTTAAGCTCCTACAATGAGCAGTTCTTC. Translation gives CSAGIAGGLSSYNEQFF.

The chain couples TRBV20-1 to TRBJ2-2, with 8 bases fitting TRBD2. Germline V lookup: CDR1 DFQATT, CDR2 SNEGSKA (reference sequence). This CDR3 comprises 18 residues. V was pared by 0 bases and J by 3 bases, with 12 bases of the junction left unmatched. CDR3 residues: CSARDIGSGSPHTGELFF. The CDR3 DNA follows: TGCAGTGCTAGAGATATTGGAAGCGGGAGCCCTCACACCGGGGAGCTGTTTTTT.